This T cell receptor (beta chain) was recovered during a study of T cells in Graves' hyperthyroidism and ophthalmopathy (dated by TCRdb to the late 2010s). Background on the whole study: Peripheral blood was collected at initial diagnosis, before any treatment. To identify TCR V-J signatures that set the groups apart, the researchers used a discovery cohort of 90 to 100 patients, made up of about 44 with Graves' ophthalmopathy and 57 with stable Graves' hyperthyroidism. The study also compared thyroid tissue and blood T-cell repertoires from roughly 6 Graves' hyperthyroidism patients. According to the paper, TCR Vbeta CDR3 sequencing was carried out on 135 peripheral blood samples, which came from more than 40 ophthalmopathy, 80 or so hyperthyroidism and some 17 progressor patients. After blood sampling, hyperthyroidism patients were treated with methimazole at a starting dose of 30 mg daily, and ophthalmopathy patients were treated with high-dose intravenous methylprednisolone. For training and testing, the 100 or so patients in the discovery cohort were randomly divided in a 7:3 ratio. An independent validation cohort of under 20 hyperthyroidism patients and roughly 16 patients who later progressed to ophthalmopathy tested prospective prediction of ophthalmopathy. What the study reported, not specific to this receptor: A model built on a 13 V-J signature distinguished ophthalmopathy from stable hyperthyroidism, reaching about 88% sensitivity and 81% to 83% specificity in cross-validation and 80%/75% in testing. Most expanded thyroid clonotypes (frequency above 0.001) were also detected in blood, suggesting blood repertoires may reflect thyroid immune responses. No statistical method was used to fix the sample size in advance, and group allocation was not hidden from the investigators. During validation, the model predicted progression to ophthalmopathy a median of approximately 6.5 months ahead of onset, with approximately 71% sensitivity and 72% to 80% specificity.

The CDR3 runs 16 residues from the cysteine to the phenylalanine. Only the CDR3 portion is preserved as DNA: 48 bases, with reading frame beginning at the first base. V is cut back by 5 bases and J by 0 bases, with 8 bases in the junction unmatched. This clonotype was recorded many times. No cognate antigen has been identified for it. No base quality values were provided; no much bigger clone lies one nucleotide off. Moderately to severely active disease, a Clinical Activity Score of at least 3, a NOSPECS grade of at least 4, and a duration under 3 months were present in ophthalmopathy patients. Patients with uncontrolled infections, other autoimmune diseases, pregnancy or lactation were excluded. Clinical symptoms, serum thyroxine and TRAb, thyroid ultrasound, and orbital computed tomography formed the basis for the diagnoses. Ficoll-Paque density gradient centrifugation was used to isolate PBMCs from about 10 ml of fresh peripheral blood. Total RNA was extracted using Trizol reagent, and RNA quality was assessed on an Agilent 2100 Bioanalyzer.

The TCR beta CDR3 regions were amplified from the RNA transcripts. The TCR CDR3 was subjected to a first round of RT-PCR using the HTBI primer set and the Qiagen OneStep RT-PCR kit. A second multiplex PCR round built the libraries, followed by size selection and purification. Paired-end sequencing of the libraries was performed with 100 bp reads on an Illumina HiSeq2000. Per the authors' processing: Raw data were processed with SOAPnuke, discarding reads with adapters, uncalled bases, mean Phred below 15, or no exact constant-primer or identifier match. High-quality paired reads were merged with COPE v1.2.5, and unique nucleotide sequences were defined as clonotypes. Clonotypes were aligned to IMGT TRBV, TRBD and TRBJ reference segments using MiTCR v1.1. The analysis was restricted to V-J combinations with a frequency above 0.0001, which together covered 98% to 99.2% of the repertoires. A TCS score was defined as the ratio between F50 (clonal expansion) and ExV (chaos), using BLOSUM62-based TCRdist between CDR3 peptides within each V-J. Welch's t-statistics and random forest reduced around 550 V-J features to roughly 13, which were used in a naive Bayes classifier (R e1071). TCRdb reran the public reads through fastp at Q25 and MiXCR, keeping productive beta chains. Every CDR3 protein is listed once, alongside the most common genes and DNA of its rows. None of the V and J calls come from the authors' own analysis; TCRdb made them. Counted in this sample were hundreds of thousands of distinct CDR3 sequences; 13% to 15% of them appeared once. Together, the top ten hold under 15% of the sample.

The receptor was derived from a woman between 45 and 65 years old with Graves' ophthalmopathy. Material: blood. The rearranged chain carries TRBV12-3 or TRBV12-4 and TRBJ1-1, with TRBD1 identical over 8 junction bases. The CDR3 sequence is CASSADRAPMNTEAFF. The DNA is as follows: TGTGCCAGCAGTGCGGACAGGGCGCCCATGAACACTGAAGCTTTCTTT.